This T cell receptor beta chain was recovered during a study of regulatory T cells in long-lasting Graves disease. Arm-PCR of CDR3 regions and iRepertoire HTBI primers were used to build TCR beta libraries. TCRdb re-analysed the multiplex PCR reads in MiXCR, keeping a single row per CDR3 protein. Of fewer than 550,000 distinct CDR3 sequences listed, roughly 21% are singletons. Stated time point: persistent/refractory GD, antithyroid drugs over 5 years with positive TRAb. There was RNA extracted from PBMCs, and the TCR library was made from it. About this clonotype: Its antigen is not known.

The CDR3 loop spans 15 amino acids. The V gene's germline CDR1 is DFQATT and CDR2 SNEGSKA (reference sequence). J lost 3 bases, V lost 0 bases, and 6 bases had no gene match. Notes on the study in general: Favored gene segments in persistent disease were TRBV28, TRBJ1-2 and TRBJ2-5. Persistent patients shared thousands of public clonotypes among themselves. Newly diagnosed patients shared fewer, at roughly 1,000.

The sequences come from peripheral blood mononuclear cells (PBMCs), collected when the disease was refractory, from a patient treated with antithyroid drugs. The origin of this receptor is a female donor with Graves disease. The J gene is TRBJ2-7, the V gene TRBV20-1, with 9 bases matching TRBD2. The CDR3 loop reads CSARDLSGGSYEQYF. CDR3 bases: TGCAGTGCTAGAGATCTAAGCGGGGGGAGCTACGAGCAGTACTTC.